Listed below are T cell receptor beta chains from one sample, sequenced in a study of blood T cell repertoires in COVID-19. The table came from immunoSEQ multiplex PCR; TCRdb's copy has only in-frame clones and leaves some out. The table includes 68,000 or so clones, 79% detected once. Sequenced sample: peripheral blood. The receptors originated from a human donor in a cohort sampled during active COVID-19. CDR3s include the opening cysteine and the closing phenylalanine or tryptophan. A D gene is named only where the DNA matches it firmly. The listing skips clone size in some rows; elsewhere it reads once, few, many or a size class.

size: NA
D: TRBD1
J: TRBJ2-1
V: TRBV24-1
CDR3: CATSDRGQSPHEQFF

size: NA
D: TRBD1
J: TRBJ1-2
V: TRBV28
CDR3: CASSSRTGLGYTF

size: NA
D: TRBD1
J: TRBJ2-3
V: TRBV9
CDR3: CASSRIGTGGADTQYF

size: few
D: TRBD2
J: TRBJ2-2
V: TRBV5-6
CDR3: CASSLTSGYTGELFF

size: NA
D: NA
J: TRBJ1-2
V: TRBV5-5
CDR3: CASSLAVQEFYGYTF

size: NA
D: NA
J: TRBJ2-5
V: TRBV28
CDR3: CASSFLRGGVQTQYF

size: NA
D: NA
J: TRBJ2-1
V: TRBV5-6
CDR3: CASSLVAGSYNEQFF

size: once
D: NA
J: TRBJ2-5
V: TRBV5-1
CDR3: CASSLVTGQETQYF

size: NA
D: TRBD2
J: TRBJ2-7
V: TRBV4-1
CDR3: CASSHREGLDLPEQYF

size: few
D: NA
J: TRBJ2-6
V: TRBV4-3
CDR3: CASSLRMSGANVLTF

size: NA
D: NA
J: TRBJ2-5
V: TRBV4-1
CDR3: CASSQASNSRETQYF

size: NA
D: NA
J: TRBJ1-6
V: TRBV11-2
CDR3: CASSPGGRFNSPLHF

size: NA
D: TRBD1
J: TRBJ1-1
V: TRBV19
CDR3: CASSRDRLNTEAFF

size: NA
D: NA
J: TRBJ2-7
V: TRBV9
CDR3: CASSVGPGIEQYF

size: NA
D: TRBD2
J: TRBJ2-3
V: TRBV19
CDR3: CASSIGLAGGRGDTQYF

size: many
D: NA
J: TRBJ2-1
V: TRBV4-1
CDR3: CASSQNGNEQFF

size: NA
D: NA
J: TRBJ1-1
V: TRBV6-5
CDR3: CASLFGGGGNTEAFF

size: NA
D: NA
J: TRBJ1-2
V: TRBV24-1
CDR3: CATSDLHGGSGYTF

size: NA
D: NA
J: TRBJ1-5
V: TRBV5-1
CDR3: CASSSPKNSNQPQHF

size: NA
D: TRBD2
J: TRBJ2-3
V: TRBV4-1
CDR3: CASSHLMPSGSPDTQYF

size: NA
D: NA
J: TRBJ1-2
V: TRBV5-1
CDR3: CASSSSSGNYGYTF

size: few
D: TRBD1
J: TRBJ2-7
V: TRBV6-6
CDR3: CASGTGESYEQYF

size: NA
D: TRBD2
J: TRBJ2-5
V: TRBV6-1
CDR3: CASSEELAGGLQETQYF

size: NA
D: NA
J: TRBJ1-5
V: TRBV2
CDR3: CASRGDSNQPQHF

size: NA
D: TRBD1
J: TRBJ2-2
V: TRBV19
CDR3: CASNAGGFNTGELFF

size: NA
D: NA
J: TRBJ2-7
V: TRBV5-1
CDR3: CASTPASSGYEQYF

size: once
D: TRBD2
J: TRBJ2-1
V: TRBV4-2
CDR3: CASTRLAGGGNEQFF

size: NA
D: TRBD2
J: TRBJ2-1
V: TRBV5-4
CDR3: CASSYVGGLGEQFF

size: NA
D: TRBD2
J: TRBJ2-3
V: TRBV5-6
CDR3: CASSFYGTSDTDTQYF

size: NA
D: TRBD2
J: TRBJ2-1
V: TRBV19
CDR3: CASSSQTSGLNEQFF

size: NA
D: TRBD2
J: TRBJ2-1
V: TRBV30
CDR3: CAWRARGLVASYNEQFF

size: once
D: NA
J: TRBJ2-1
V: TRBV19
CDR3: CASSPQIIAGLYNEQFF

size: NA
D: TRBD1
J: TRBJ1-6
V: TRBV2
CDR3: CASSEQGRNSPLHF

size: NA
D: TRBD1
J: TRBJ1-5
V: TRBV28
CDR3: CASSPLRGPQGNQPQHF

size: few
D: NA
J: TRBJ2-3
V: TRBV7-7
CDR3: CASSAQEASTDTQYF

size: NA
D: NA
J: TRBJ2-7
V: TRBV19
CDR3: CASSMILGPYEQYF

size: NA
D: NA
J: TRBJ2-1
V: TRBV5-1
CDR3: CASSLGTLNNEQFF

size: NA
D: NA
J: TRBJ2-1
V: TRBV11-1
CDR3: CASSQQRGGPGDEQFF

size: NA
D: NA
J: TRBJ2-5
V: TRBV4-3
CDR3: CASSQDKEEETQYF

size: NA
D: NA
J: TRBJ2-5
V: TRBV7-9
CDR3: CASSLARAQETQYF

size: NA
D: NA
J: TRBJ2-1
V: TRBV19
CDR3: CASSIGPGDNNEQFF

size: NA
D: TRBD2
J: TRBJ2-3
V: TRBV15
CDR3: CATSITYEAGLADTQYF

size: NA
D: NA
J: TRBJ2-7
V: TRBV7-9
CDR3: CASSLAGGLPPYF

size: NA
D: NA
J: TRBJ2-3
V: TRBV30
CDR3: CAWSVLPDSADTQYF

size: many
D: NA
J: TRBJ1-5
V: TRBV5-6
CDR3: CASNNRERQPQHF

size: few
D: TRBD1
J: TRBJ1-5
V: TRBV14
CDR3: CASRTGDRDQPQHF

size: NA
D: NA
J: TRBJ2-1
V: TRBV30
CDR3: CAWSVGGGRSSYNEQFF

size: NA
D: NA
J: TRBJ2-7
V: TRBV24-1
CDR3: CATSTTGYEQYF

size: NA
D: NA
J: TRBJ1-4
V: TRBV30
CDR3: CAWSGQAINEKLFF

size: NA
D: NA
J: TRBJ2-3
V: TRBV21-1
CDR3: CASSTPDSASAVTDTQYF